Presented here are 21 T cell receptor beta chains from one specimen sequenced in a study of cytomegalovirus exposure and HLA in healthy donors. Vbeta (60) and Jbeta (13) primers were used in the PCR. The repertoire was sequenced with immunoSEQ multiplex PCR; TCRdb's copy has only in-frame clones and lacks some. Of around 40,000 clones in the sample, 55% to 75% were seen once. The sequenced sample was PBMCs. The receptor set was obtained from a man aged 50-60 years in good health and CMV-seropositive.

V and J are TRBV7-2 and TRBJ1-1, with 7 bases identical to TRBD1. Losses at the gene ends were 5 bases for V and 3 bases for J; bases not matched to a gene: 3. CDR3 length: 13 amino acids. CDR1 is SGHTA and CDR2 is FQGNSA in the germline V gene. In DNA form, the CDR3 reads TGTGCCAGCAGCCGACAGGGAGACACTGAAGCTTTCTTT. Amino acid sequence: CASSRQGDTEAFF.

V usage is TRBV25-1 and J usage is TRBJ2-2; D possibly corresponds to TRBD1 (5 bases). V shed 4 bases and J shed 2 bases, with 8 bases lying between them. This CDR3 has 14 residues. Germline CDR1 is MGHDK and CDR2 is SYGVNS. CDR3: CASSVRTNTGELFF. The CDR3 coding sequence is TGTGCCAGCAGTGTACGGACAAACACCGGGGAGCTGTTTTTT.

This chain links TRBV29-1 with TRBJ2-1; 8 bases map to TRBD2. This CDR3 is built from 15 residues. Germline V gives CDR1 SQVTM, CDR2 ANQGSEA. After removal of 1 base from V and 8 bases from J, the junction contained 10 bases not matched to a gene. For the CDR3, the DNA is TGCAGCGTTGAAGGTTGGACTAGCACCCGGGATGAGCAGTTCTTC. It encodes CSVEGWTSTRDEQFF.

J is TRBJ1-4 and V is TRBV7-9; TRBD1 is a possible D gene (5 bases). Trimming took 5 bases from V and 8 from J, leaving 18 bases between them. CDR3 length: 15 amino acids. The germline gives CDR1 SEHNR, CDR2 FQNEAQ (reference sequence). CDR3 residues: CASSLLDKGSEKLFF. In DNA, the CDR3 is TGTGCCAGCAGCCTTCTGGACAAGGGAAGCGAAAAACTGTTTTTT.

The chain carries TRBV7-2 and TRBJ1-2, with 11 bases aligning to TRBD1. The CDR3 is made up of 14 amino acids. The trim removed 4 bases at V and 7 bases at J, leaving 5 bases unmatched. CDR1 is SGHTA, CDR2 FQGNSA, per germline. The CDR3 reads CASSSGQGVAGYTF. The CDR3 DNA follows: TGTGCCAGCAGCTCGGGACAGGGGGTGGCTGGCTACACCTTC.

The chain uses TRBV7-2 and TRBJ1-5; a weak D match, TRBD1 (6 bases). V shed 7 bases and J shed 6 bases, with 13 bases lying between them. This CDR3 spans 13 amino acids. Germline CDR1 SGHTA, CDR2 FQGNSA. The CDR3 spells CASKGDTTQPQHF. CDR3 DNA sequence: TGTGCCAGCAAAGGGGACACCACTCAGCCCCAGCATTTT.

The genes are TRBV18 and TRBJ1-4; 8 bases fit TRBD1. V trimming: 4 bases; J trimming: 7 bases; junction bases outside the gene matches: 11. The V gene's germline CDR1 is KGHSH and CDR2 LQKENI. The CDR3 covers 16 residues. The CDR3 spells CASSRVQAGGSEKLFF. The CDR3 bases are TGTGCCAGCTCACGAGTCCAGGCAGGGGGCAGTGAAAAACTGTTTTTT.

The chain has TRBV19 and TRBJ1-2; 7 nucleotides align to TRBD1. Germline V gene data show CDR1 as LNHDA and CDR2 as SQIVND (reference sequence). V gave up 1 base and J gave up 4 bases; unmatched junction bases: 0. CDR3 length: 13 residues. CDR3 nucleotides: TGTGCCAGTAGTATAGGACAGGGCTATGGCTACACCTTC. Residues: CASSIGQGYGYTF.

This clone turned up a few times. J is TRBJ1-4 and V is TRBV5-8; D not resolved. CDR3 length equals 15 residues. V was pared by 3 bases and J by 0 bases, with 9 bases between. Germline V gene lookup returns CDR1 SGHTS and CDR2 YDEGEE. The CDR3 region has the DNA TGTGCCAGCAGCTCGTACATTGCAACTAATGAAAAACTGTTTTTT. Protein product: CASSSYIATNEKLFF.

The gene calls are TRBV4-1 and TRBJ2-7; 11 bases line up with TRBD1. The germline V gene encodes CDR1 MGHRA and CDR2 YSYEKL. CDR3 length: 15 residues. The V gene end was trimmed by 4 bases and the J gene end by 0 bases; junction bases not matched to a gene: 2. CDR3 nucleotide sequence: TGCGCCAGCAGCCGTGGACAGGGGGCCTCCTACGAGCAGTACTTC. Protein product: CASSRGQGASYEQYF.

The chain employs TRBV10-3 and TRBJ2-2; 7 bases match TRBD1. V lost 9 bases and J lost 5; bases outside the gene matches: 9. The germline V gene has CDR1 ENHRY and CDR2 SYGVKD. CDR3 size: 14 residues. The CDR3 here is CAIGSRQGTGELFF. CDR3 nucleotides: TGTGCCATTGGCAGCCGACAGGGAACCGGGGAGCTGTTTTTT.

The chain has TRBV7-9 and TRBJ2-3, with a weak D call TRBD1 (6 bases). The V end was cut by 2 bases, the J end by 2 bases, with 11 bases between. The CDR3 runs 15 residues. Germline V gives CDR1 SEHNR, CDR2 FQNEAQ (reference sequence). The CDR3 spells CASSLSGTITDTQYF. CDR3 DNA sequence: TGTGCCAGCAGCTTATCTGGGACAATCACAGATACGCAGTATTTT.

The J gene is TRBJ2-1, the V gene TRBV7-2; perhaps TRBD1 as D (6 bases). Germline CDR1 SGHTA, CDR2 FQGNSA. The CDR3 runs to 13 residues. V lost 8 bases to trimming and J lost 2 bases, with 10 bases between them. CDR3 in DNA: TGTGCCAGCGCCCGGGACACCTACAATGAGCAGTTCTTC. Its translation is CASARDTYNEQFF. The full variable domain, in which reference TRBV7-2 and TRBJ2-1 provide the parts outside the CDR3, is GAGVSQSPSNKVTEKGKDVELRCDPISGHTALYWYRQSLGQGLEFLIYFQGNSAPDKSGLPSDRFSAERTGGSVSTLTIQRTQQEDSAVYLCASARDTYNEQFFGPGTRLTVL.

This chain links TRBV10-3 with TRBJ2-7, with D uncertain. The germline CDR1 and CDR2 sequences are ENHRY and SYGVKD. This CDR3 spans 13 amino acids. Deletions cut 2 bases from V and 4 bases from J, with 9 bases between. CDR3 protein: CAISEGHSYEQYF. The CDR3 nucleotides read TGTGCCATCAGTGAGGGGCATTCTTACGAGCAGTACTTC.

The CDR3 DNA is TGTGCCAGCAGTACCGGACAGGGGGTAATTGGAGAGCAGTTCTTC. It yields the protein CASSTGQGVIGEQFF. J is TRBJ2-1 and V is TRBV6-1; 10 bases align to TRBD1. With V trimmed by 5 bases and J by 10 bases, 11 bases remained unmatched. This CDR3 has 15 amino acids. The V gene's germline CDR1 is MNHNS and CDR2 SASEGT.

The chain links TRBV6-1 to TRBJ2-3; possibly TRBD1 for D (6 bases). Germline CDR1 reads MNHNS; CDR2 reads SASEGT. CDR3 length: 14 residues. V was cut by 7 bases and J by 2 bases, with 13 bases left in between. CDR3 loop: CASNLQGNTDTQYF. CDR3 in DNA: TGTGCCAGCAATCTACAGGGAAACACAGATACGCAGTATTTT.

CDR3 loop: CSVRGSFSGYGYTF. As DNA, the CDR3 is TGCAGCGTCCGGGGGAGCTTCTCCGGCTATGGCTACACCTTC. J is TRBJ1-2 and V is TRBV29-1, with D possibly being TRBD1 (5 bases). This CDR3 has 14 residues. V shed 6 bases and J shed 4 bases, with 18 bases lying between them. Germline CDR1 is SQVTM and CDR2 is ANQGSEA.

CDR3 loop: CANSWTGAEKLFF. Written as DNA, the CDR3 is TGTGCCAACTCCTGGACAGGGGCTGAAAAACTGTTTTTT. The chain recombines TRBV2 with TRBJ1-4, with 9 bases fitting TRBD1. The CDR3 runs 13 residues. Germline CDR1 is SNHLY and CDR2 is FYNNEI. Trimming at V came to 10 bases and at J to 7 bases, leaving 7 bases not matched to a gene.

The chain recombines TRBV10-3 with TRBJ1-2; 10 bases match TRBD1. The CDR3 runs to 14 residues. CDR1 is ENHRY, CDR2 SYGVKD, per germline. J gave up 5 bases and V 8 bases, and 8 bases lay outside the gene matches. CDR3 in amino acids: CAIGGDRGIYGYTF. The CDR3 DNA reads as TGTGCCATCGGGGGGGACAGGGGCATTTATGGCTACACCTTC.

The rearrangement uses TRBV15 and TRBJ2-5; a possible D gene is TRBD2 (6 bases). There are 14 residues in the CDR3. Germline CDR1 and CDR2: LNHNV and YYDKDF (reference sequence). Trimming took off 1 base at V and 5 bases at J, with 11 bases between the two ends. The CDR3 here is CATSRAGRGETQYF. The DNA for the CDR3 is TGTGCCACCAGCAGAGCCGGGAGAGGTGAGACCCAGTACTTC.

This clone has only one observation. The V gene is TRBV2, the J gene TRBJ1-2; 7 positions match TRBD1. The germline gives CDR1 SNHLY, CDR2 FYNNEI. The CDR3 spans 12 residues. The V and J ends lost 8 bases and 7 bases, in that order; junction bases with no gene match: 7. The CDR3 spells CASVGRGSGYTF. CDR3 in DNA: TGTGCCAGCGTGGGCAGGGGGTCTGGCTACACCTTC.